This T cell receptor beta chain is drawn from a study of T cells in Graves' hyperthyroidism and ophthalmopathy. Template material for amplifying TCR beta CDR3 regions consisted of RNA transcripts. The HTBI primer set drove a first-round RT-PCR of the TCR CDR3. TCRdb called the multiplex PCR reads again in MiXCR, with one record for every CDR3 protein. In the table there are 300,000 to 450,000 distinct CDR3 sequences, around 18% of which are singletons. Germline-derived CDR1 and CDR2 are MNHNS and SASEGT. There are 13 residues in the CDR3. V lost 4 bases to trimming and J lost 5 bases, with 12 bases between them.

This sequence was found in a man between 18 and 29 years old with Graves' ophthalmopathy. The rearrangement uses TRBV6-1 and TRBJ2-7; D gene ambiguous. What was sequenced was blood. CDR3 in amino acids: CASSVGQIHEQYF. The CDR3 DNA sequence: TGTGCCAGCAGTGTAGGCCAGATCCACGAGCAGTACTTC.